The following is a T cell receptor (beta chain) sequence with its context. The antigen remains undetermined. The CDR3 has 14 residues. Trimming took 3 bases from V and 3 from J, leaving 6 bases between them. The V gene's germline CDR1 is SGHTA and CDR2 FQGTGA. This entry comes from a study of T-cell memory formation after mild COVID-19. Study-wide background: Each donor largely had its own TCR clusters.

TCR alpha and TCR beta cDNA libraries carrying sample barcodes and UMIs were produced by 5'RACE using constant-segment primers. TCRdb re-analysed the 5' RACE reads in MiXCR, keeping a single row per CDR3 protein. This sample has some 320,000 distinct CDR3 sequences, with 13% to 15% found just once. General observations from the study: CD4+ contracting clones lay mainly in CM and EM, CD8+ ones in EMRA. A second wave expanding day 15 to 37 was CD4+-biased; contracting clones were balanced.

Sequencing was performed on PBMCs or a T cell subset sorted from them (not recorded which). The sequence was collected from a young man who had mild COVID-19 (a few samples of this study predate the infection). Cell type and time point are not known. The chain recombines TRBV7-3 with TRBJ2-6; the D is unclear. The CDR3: CASSFYVGANVLTF. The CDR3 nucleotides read TGTGCCAGCAGCTTTTATGTTGGGGCCAACGTCCTGACTTTC.